The following is a T cell receptor (beta chain) sequence with its context. The antigen is undetermined. The data were obtained in a study of siplizumab effects on memory and regulatory T cells. The method was immunoSEQ multiplex PCR; TCRdb's version includes in-frame clones alone and lacks a portion of them. This sample has some 100,000 clones; about 91% occur once, and the top ten carry 0.14% to 0.15%. Whole-study results and caveats: Mapping to unstimulated subsets was achieved for only a minor fraction of alloreactive clones. Under siplizumab, an average about 70% of mappable alloreactive CD4+ clones were Treg-derived, compared with over 25% in controls. Naive T cells seemed more diverse than memory cells; they also seemed major alloresponse contributors.

The germline V gene has CDR1 MNHNS and CDR2 SASEGT. The junction had 8 bases not matched to a gene; V was cut back by 7 bases and J by 6 bases. This CDR3 has 13 amino acids. This clonotype originated in a human donor in good health. Sequenced material: CD4+ T cells sorted from blood. The chain has TRBV6-1 and TRBJ1-2; 7 positions match TRBD1. The CDR3 DNA sequence: TGTGCCAGCACCCAACGACAGGGAGATGGCTACACCTTC. As protein: CASTQRQGDGYTF.